The present TCR beta chain was sequenced within a study of vaccination effects on CD4 cells after COVID-19. Study context: Two-dose vaccination with either BNT162b2 or mRNA-1273 was given to the participants.

Ahead of sequencing, the ViraFEST assay grew antigen-specific CD4+ T cells using viral peptide pools. Culturing for around 10 days preceded CD4+ T cell isolation. On day 3 and again on day 7, half the medium was replaced with IL-2 medium. Sequenced by immunoSEQ multiplex PCR; TCRdb stores in-frame clones only, minus some. In the table there are about 22,000 clones, around 70% of which are singletons. Regarding this clone: Its antigen is as yet unknown.

Findings and limits, study-wide: Healthy vaccine recipients' vaccine-induced clones were almost all SARS-CoV-2 mono-reactive. The study found marked clonal contraction of infection- and vaccine-induced clones late after vaccination.

Germline lookup yields CDR1 MNHNS and CDR2 SASEGT. This CDR3 spans 14 amino acids. V lost 1 base to trimming and J lost 10 bases; unmatched junction nucleotides: 6. This sequence was found in a human donor who received a COVID-19 vaccine. J is TRBJ1-1 and V is TRBV6-1; 10 nucleotides agree with TRBD1. The specimen comprised CD4+ T cells from PBMCs cultured with HCoV-229E spike peptides, sampled before COVID-19 vaccination. CDR3 residues: CASSEGGTGDVAFF. The CDR3 DNA reads as TGTGCCAGCAGTGAAGGAGGGACAGGGGATGTAGCTTTCTTT.